This T cell receptor (beta chain) was observed in a study of shared clonotypes between healthy human individuals. On the study more broadly: The cohort comprised a couple of women and a few men. Their ages spanned 18 to 49 years. Three CD4 naive, three CD4 memory, two CD8 naive and one CD8 memory plate were used per donor.

Germline V CDR1 and CDR2: MDHEN, SYDVKM. The CDR3 spans 17 residues. V trimming: 5 bases; J trimming: 0 bases; junction bases outside the gene matches: 8. A remark on this clone: Its matching antigen is unknown.

Study-wide results and limits: Naive subsets usually exceeded memory subsets in estimated richness. Enrolling few donors narrowed the genetic and exposure-history diversity that was represented.

Profiled with immunoSEQ multiplex PCR; TCRdb holds only in-frame clones, not every one. This sample has over 1.4 million clones, with over 95% found just once. The specimen was naive CD4+ T cells sorted from blood. Specified subset: CD45RA+ positively selected. The rearrangement joins TRBV28 to TRBJ1-5; the match to TRBD1 covers 9 bases. This clonotype originated in a man aged 25 to 45 in good health. This chain's CDR3 is CASSPLQGARSNQPQHF. Here the CDR3 DNA reads TGTGCCAGCAGTCCATTACAGGGGGCGCGTAGCAATCAGCCCCAGCATTTT.